Given below is one T cell receptor (beta chain) in context. These data come from a study of blood T cell repertoires in COVID-19. This table comes from immunoSEQ multiplex PCR, and its TCRdb copy is limited to in-frame clones, with some not included. The sample contains about 250,000 clones, approximately 83% of which appear only once. This sequence was found in a man of 80 years or more with acute or convalescent COVID-19. Sequencing was done on a sample of peripheral blood.

Written as DNA, the CDR3 is TGTGCCAGCAGTAGACTCGGTGTCGTATCTGGAAACACCATATATTTT. Its translation is CASSRLGVVSGNTIYF. The V gene is TRBV6-6, the J gene TRBJ1-3; D gene uncertain. Germline CDR1 MNHNY, CDR2 SVGAGI (reference sequence). The CDR3 has 16 residues. Trimming pared 5 bases from V and 1 base from J, leaving 15 bases between.